The 23 T cell receptor beta chains listed next were all sequenced from one sample in a study of T-cell reconstitution after alpha-beta-depleted transplantation in children. Unique molecular identifiers featured in how the TCRbeta library was prepared. TCRdb itself ran the PCR reads through MiXCR, one entry per CDR3 protein. This table holds a few hundred thousand distinct CDR3 sequences, 20% found once. Sequencing used PBMCs from the stem cell graft donor, obtained from the stem cell graft. All receptors derive from a human donor who donated a stem cell graft to a child with acute myeloid leukemia.

This CDR3 reads CASSLEQGGIWEQYF. CDR3 bases: TGTGCCAGCAGCTTGGAACAGGGGGGGATTTGGGAGCAGTACTTC. The chain recombines TRBV5-5 with TRBJ2-7; weak D call: TRBD1 (8 bases). The CDR3 is made up of 15 amino acids. V shed 0 bases and J shed 7 bases, with 17 bases lying between them. Germline values: CDR1 SGHKS, CDR2 YYEKEE (reference sequence).

V gene TRBV12-3 or TRBV12-4 combines with J gene TRBJ2-1; 9 nucleotides align to TRBD1. The CDR3 sequence is 11 residues long. V gave up 4 bases and J gave up 15 bases; unmatched junction bases: 4. CDR3 coding DNA: TGTGCCAGCAGTTCCGGACAGGGGCCGTTCTTC. As protein: CASSSGQGPFF.

This clonotype was counted only a few times. This chain connects TRBV7-9 to TRBJ2-7; 8 positions agree with TRBD2. Germline CDR1 and CDR2: SEHNR and FQNEAQ (reference sequence). The trim removed 4 bases at V and 2 bases at J, leaving 10 bases unmatched. The CDR3 is made up of 16 amino acids. This CDR3 reads CASSSAGGQFPYEQYF. The DNA of the CDR3 is TGTGCCAGCAGCTCGGCGGGAGGTCAGTTCCCCTACGAGCAGTACTTC.

This clonotype showed up just a few times. This chain connects TRBV12-3 or TRBV12-4 to TRBJ2-7; D possibly matches TRBD1 or TRBD2 (7 bases each). The CDR3 is 14 amino acids. Trimming removed 3 bases from V and 2 bases from J, with 11 bases in between. The CDR3 sequence is CASSFQGGTYEQYF. CDR3 DNA: TGTGCCAGCAGTTTCCAGGGGGGGACCTACGAGCAGTACTTC.

The rearrangement uses TRBV28 and TRBJ1-5; tentative D call: TRBD1 (5 bases). Germline values: CDR1 MDHEN, CDR2 SYDVKM. This CDR3 is built from 15 residues. Trimming removed 2 bases from V and 7 bases from J, with 15 bases in between. CDR3 amino acids: CASSLGSGFRQPQHF. CDR3 bases: TGTGCCAGCAGTTTAGGTTCAGGGTTCCGGCAGCCCCAGCATTTT.

V gene TRBV6-1 combines with J gene TRBJ2-2; 7 bases match TRBD1. The germline gives CDR1 MNHNS, CDR2 SASEGT. The CDR3 is made up of 15 amino acids. The J segment lost 4 bases and the V segment lost 6 bases, leaving 8 bases of the junction unmatched. The chain's CDR3 is CASSKTGTATGELFF. The CDR3 DNA sequence: TGTGCCAGCAGCAAAACCGGGACAGCCACCGGGGAGCTGTTTTTT.

The chain recombines TRBV4-3 with TRBJ2-6; 9 positions agree with TRBD1. This CDR3 comprises 18 residues. Germline CDR1 is LGHNA and CDR2 is YSLEER. V lost 0 bases to trimming and J lost 2 bases; unmatched junction nucleotides: 5. The CDR3 nucleotides read TGCGCCAGCAGCCAAGATGACAGGGGGGGACCTGGGGCCAACGTCCTGACTTTC. Protein: CASSQDDRGGPGANVLTF.

This clonotype has a count of ten or more. This chain joins TRBV12-3 or TRBV12-4 and TRBJ1-6, with D uncertain. V lost 3 bases and J lost 10, with 7 bases in between. This CDR3 contains 12 residues. The CDR3 here is CASSFSDSPLHF. As DNA, the CDR3 is TGTGCCAGCAGTTTCTCGGACTCACCCCTCCACTTT.

This clonotype has at least ten counts. The chain joins TRBV6-2 or TRBV6-3 to TRBJ2-7; TRBD2 matches 7 bases. Germline assignment: CDR1 MNHEY and CDR2 SVGEGT. Trimming cost V 6 bases and J 9 bases; bases outside gene matches: 11. The CDR3 runs to 13 residues. For the CDR3, the DNA is TGTGCCAGCAGGGAACCGGGACTACGCGCGCAGTACTTC. This gives the protein CASREPGLRAQYF.

This clonotype was seen many times. The chain recombines TRBV4-1 with TRBJ2-2, with TRBD2 as a possible D gene (6 bases). The germline V and J ends were trimmed by 1 base and 1 base, with 7 bases remaining between them. From germline, CDR1 is MGHRA and CDR2 YSYEKL. This CDR3 is built from 15 residues. The DNA for the CDR3 is TGCGCCAGCAGCCAAGGGGACTTGAACACCGGGGAGCTGTTTTTT. This translates into CASSQGDLNTGELFF.

This clonotype was detected ten times or more. The chain joins TRBV12-3 or TRBV12-4 to TRBJ2-7, with 8 nucleotides matching TRBD1. The length of the CDR3 is 12 residues. The V segment lost 7 bases and the J segment 6 bases; nucleotides outside the gene matches: 5. CDR3 DNA sequence: TGTGCCAGCAAGGACAGGGCGGGCGAGCAGTACTTC. Translation: CASKDRAGEQYF.

This clonotype was observed a few times. V gene TRBV12-3 or TRBV12-4 combines with J gene TRBJ2-6; 9 bases match TRBD1. The V segment lost 6 bases and the J segment 0 bases; nucleotides outside the gene matches: 6. CDR3 length: 17 residues. CDR3 residues: CASRKGQGSSGANVLTF. The CDR3 DNA reads as TGTGCCAGCAGAAAGGGACAGGGATCCTCTGGGGCCAACGTCCTGACTTTC.

This clonotype was seen more than once but under ten times. The chain is built from TRBV7-3 and TRBJ2-1; a possible D gene is TRBD1 (5 bases). The V gene's germline CDR1 is SGHTA and CDR2 FQGTGA. CDR3 length: 16 amino acids. V was cut by 1 base and J by 6 bases, with 16 bases left in between. The CDR3 bases are TGTGCCAGCAGCTTAAGTGGCGTCGAAGGGGTCAATGAGCAGTTCTTC. Residues: CASSLSGVEGVNEQFF.

This rearrangement joins TRBV15 to TRBJ2-3; 10 bases line up with TRBD1. The CDR3 is 15 amino acids. J was trimmed by 1 base and V by 3 bases; bases with no gene match: 1. Looked up from germline, CDR1 is LNHNV and CDR2 is YYDKDF (reference sequence). CDR3 DNA sequence: TGTGCCACCAGCAGGACAGGGGGCGGCACAGATACGCAGTATTTT. As protein: CATSRTGGGTDTQYF.

This clonotype was counted only a few times. The CDR3 DNA sequence: TGTGCCAGCAGTTACTCAGCGGTCGGGAGGTACGAGCAGTACTTC. This sequence encodes CASSYSAVGRYEQYF. The chain carries TRBV6-5 and TRBJ2-7, with TRBD2 matching 7 bases. There are 15 residues in the CDR3. Trimming removed 0 bases from V and 4 bases from J; junction bases left unmatched: 6. CDR1 MNHEY and CDR2 SVGAGI come from the germline V gene.

The V gene is TRBV7-3, the J gene TRBJ2-1, with 14 bases identical to TRBD2. In germline, CDR1 is SGHTA, CDR2 FQGTGA. V lost 4 bases to trimming and J lost 7 bases; unmatched junction nucleotides: 6. The CDR3 has 16 amino acids. CDR3 in amino acids: CASSSRLAGGWNEQFF. CDR3 in DNA: TGTGCCAGCAGCTCGCGACTAGCGGGAGGGTGGAATGAGCAGTTCTTC.

This clonotype was detected ten times or more. This sequence joins TRBV5-1 and TRBJ2-7; 9 nucleotides agree with TRBD1. The CDR3 runs to 14 residues. V lost 3 bases, J lost 6 bases, and 7 bases stayed unmatched. CDR1 and CDR2 from the germline V gene are SGHRS and YFSETQ. CDR3: CASSSTGTGLEQYF. The CDR3 DNA reads as TGCGCCAGCAGCTCAACCGGGACAGGGCTCGAGCAGTACTTC.

This clonotype was detected a few times. The chain joins TRBV5-1 to TRBJ2-3, with unresolved D. The CDR3 covers 16 residues. The germline V gene has CDR1 SGHRS and CDR2 YFSETQ. The V end was cut by 4 bases, the J end by 3 bases, with 18 bases between. DNA for the CDR3: TGCGCCAGCAGCCTGTCCCCTCTATCGGAAACAGATACGCAGTATTTT. This sequence encodes CASSLSPLSETDTQYF. Full variable domain (rest looked up from reference TRBV5-1 and TRBJ2-3): KAGVTQTPRYLIKTRGQQVTLSCSPISGHRSVSWYQQTPGQGLQFLFEYFSETQRNKGNFPGRFSGRQFSNSRSEMNVSTLELGDSALYLCASSLSPLSETDTQYFGPGTRLTVL.

The chain recombines TRBV16 with TRBJ2-7; TRBD2 might be the D (6 bases). Trimming stripped 0 bases from V and 5 bases from J, with 8 bases between. CDR1 is KGHSY, CDR2 FQNENV, per germline. The CDR3 length is 13 residues. CDR3 loop: CASSQSWGDEQYF. DNA for the CDR3: TGTGCCAGCAGCCAATCGTGGGGGGACGAGCAGTACTTC.

This clonotype was detected only a few times. This chain links TRBV6-1 with TRBJ2-1; D assignment may be TRBD1 or TRBD2 (6 bases each). This CDR3 region has 17 residues. V lost 1 base, J lost 9 bases, and 22 bases lay in between. Looked up from germline, CDR1 is MNHNS and CDR2 is SASEGT. CDR3 in amino acids: CASSEESGLIKGGEQFF. DNA for the CDR3: TGTGCCAGCAGTGAAGAGTCAGGACTAATAAAAGGGGGTGAGCAGTTCTTC.

The genes are TRBV20-1 and TRBJ2-5, with 7 bases fitting TRBD1. The CDR3 has 13 amino acids. Germline CDR1 reads DFQATT; CDR2 reads SNEGSKA (reference sequence). V gave up 6 bases and J gave up 4 bases; unmatched junction bases: 8. CDR3 sequence: CSAWDSISETQYF. CDR3 coding DNA: TGCAGTGCGTGGGACAGTATTTCAGAGACCCAGTACTTC.

The V gene is TRBV7-3, the J gene TRBJ1-2; D is unresolved. V was clipped by 0 bases and J by 4 bases, with 6 bases between them. CDR1 is SGHTA, CDR2 FQGTGA, per germline. This CDR3 spans 13 amino acids. CDR3 DNA: TGTGCCAGCAGCTTAACTAGCGGCTATGGCTACACCTTC. It encodes CASSLTSGYGYTF.

This clonotype was observed a handful of times. The chain has TRBV5-1 and TRBJ2-7, with TRBD1 matching over 9 bases. The CDR3 is 15 residues long. Germline assignment: CDR1 SGHRS and CDR2 YFSETQ. V dropped 3 bases and J dropped 0; count of bases not matched to a gene: 4. The DNA of the CDR3 is TGCGCCAGCAGCTACAGGGGGCTAAACTCCTACGAGCAGTACTTC. Its translation is CASSYRGLNSYEQYF.